Sequencing of this TCR beta chain was carried out in a study of CD8 T cells in Susac syndrome. Study findings and constraints: Clonal expansion involving Susac CD8+ cells peaked in TEMRA cells and active patients.

Notes on this clonotype: The antigen remains undetermined.

The CDR3 runs 16 residues. Losses at the gene ends were 6 bases for V and 6 bases for J; bases not matched to a gene: 8. Sequencing targeted TCR beta in T cells from blood (CD8+ and CD4+). The patients with Susac syndrome satisfied recently defined diagnostic criteria for either definite or probable disease. RNA was extracted with the RNeasy kit, and a quantity of about 0.45 to 1 ug was reverse transcribed using random hexamers. Amplification of the TCR beta CDR3 was carried out by immunoSEQ multiplex PCR, which spanned a total of 54 Vbeta and 13 Jbeta segments. TCRdb independently ran MiXCR on the immunoSEQ multiplex PCR reads; one entry per CDR3 protein. Here the sample spans approximately 190,000 distinct CDR3 sequences, approximately 95% being singletons.

Source material: CD8+ T cells from PBMCs. The rearrangement links TRBV12-3 or TRBV12-4 to TRBJ2-3; 14 bases match TRBD2. The origin of this receptor is a human donor with Susac syndrome. The CDR3 sequence: CASRPGTSGSTDTQYF. CDR3 DNA: TGTGCCAGCAGGCCTGGGACTAGCGGGAGTACCGATACGCAGTATTTT.